These 8 T cell receptor beta chains were sequenced from one sample in a study of blood T cell repertoires in COVID-19 (TCRdb year 2020). The library was built by means of the immunoSEQ multiplex PCR assay. Imported from immuneACCESS, the table was reduced by TCRdb to in-frame sequences with V and J called. These copies leave out some clones; in studies compared against another copy, an unresolved V gene accounts for under half, and the cause of the remainder is not known. The sample contains under 170,000 clones, roughly 80% of them found a single time. The ten largest clones take up roughly 2.2% of the sample. The sequenced material came from peripheral blood. The receptors here all came from a man in his 70s with acute or convalescent COVID-19.

The chain is built from TRBV5-1 and TRBJ1-4; D possibly corresponds to TRBD1 (5 bases). The CDR3 totals 15 residues. Trimming cost V 3 bases and J 8 bases, with 17 bases left between them. Germline V CDR1 and CDR2: SGHRS, YFSETQ. The CDR3 nucleotides are TGCGCCAGCAGCTCCTCGGACGGGGGGGGAGAAAAACTGTTTTTT. Residues: CASSSSDGGGEKLFF.

V and J are TRBV15 and TRBJ1-4; 8 nucleotides match TRBD1. The CDR3 has 15 amino acids. CDR1 and CDR2 from the germline V gene are LNHNV and YYDKDF (reference sequence). V trimming: 8 bases; J trimming: 0 bases; junction bases outside the gene matches: 5. As DNA, the CDR3 is TGTGCCACCCGAGGACAGGGCGCAACTAATGAAAAACTGTTTTTT. Translated: CATRGQGATNEKLFF.

The sample holds one count of this clone. This chain links TRBV19 with TRBJ1-4, with D perhaps TRBD1 (5 bases). CDR1 is LNHDA and CDR2 is SQIVND in the germline V gene (reference sequence). The CDR3 sequence is 16 residues long. Trimming pared 5 bases from V and 5 bases from J, leaving 18 bases between. This CDR3 reads CASSQPQAGENEKLFF. CDR3 coding DNA: TGTGCCAGTAGTCAACCCCAGGCGGGGGAGAATGAAAAACTGTTTTTT.

The chain links TRBV9 to TRBJ2-1; D possibly corresponds to TRBD2 (5 bases). This CDR3 is built from 14 residues. Germline V gene lookup returns CDR1 SGDLS and CDR2 YYNGEE. Deletions cut 2 bases from V and 8 bases from J, with 14 bases between. CDR3 nucleotide sequence: TGTGCCAGCAGCGTTTCCGGGGTGGGGTATGAGCAGTTCTTC. This encodes CASSVSGVGYEQFF.

The chain has TRBV18 and TRBJ2-4; 8 bases map to TRBD1. Per germline, CDR1 KGHSH and CDR2 LQKENI. The V segment lost 5 bases and the J segment 7 bases; nucleotides outside the gene matches: 7. The CDR3 length is 14 residues. Here the CDR3 DNA reads TGTGCCAGCTCAGAGACAGGGGCTGGGAACATTCAGTACTTC. As protein: CASSETGAGNIQYF.

This rearrangement joins TRBV12-5 to TRBJ1-1, with TRBD1 matching 10 bases. CDR1 and CDR2 (germline): LGHNT, FRNRAP. The CDR3 runs 15 residues. Trimming removed 6 bases from V and 5 bases from J; junction bases left unmatched: 9. CDR3 nucleotides: TGTGCTAGTGGACCCTCGGACAGGGGGAGGACTGAAGCTTTCTTT. Translation: CASGPSDRGRTEAFF.

The rearrangement links TRBV3-1 (or the pseudogene TRBV3-2) to TRBJ2-7; TRBD2 matches 7 bases. The junction had 8 bases not matched to a gene; V was cut back by 1 base and J by 2 bases. CDR3 length: 16 amino acids. Germline loops: CDR1 LGHDT, CDR2 YNNKEL (reference sequence). CDR3 sequence reads: CASSQGQRDGTYEQYF. The CDR3, as DNA: TGTGCCAGCAGCCAAGGACAGCGGGATGGAACCTACGAGCAGTACTTC.

This chain joins TRBV6-5 and TRBJ1-3; D unresolved. V shed 6 bases and J shed 1 base, with 7 bases lying between them. Germline CDR1 MNHEY, CDR2 SVGAGI. The CDR3 consists of 13 residues. CDR3 nucleotides: TGTGCCAGCAGATTGTCGTCTGGAAACACCATATATTTT. It yields the protein CASRLSSGNTIYF.